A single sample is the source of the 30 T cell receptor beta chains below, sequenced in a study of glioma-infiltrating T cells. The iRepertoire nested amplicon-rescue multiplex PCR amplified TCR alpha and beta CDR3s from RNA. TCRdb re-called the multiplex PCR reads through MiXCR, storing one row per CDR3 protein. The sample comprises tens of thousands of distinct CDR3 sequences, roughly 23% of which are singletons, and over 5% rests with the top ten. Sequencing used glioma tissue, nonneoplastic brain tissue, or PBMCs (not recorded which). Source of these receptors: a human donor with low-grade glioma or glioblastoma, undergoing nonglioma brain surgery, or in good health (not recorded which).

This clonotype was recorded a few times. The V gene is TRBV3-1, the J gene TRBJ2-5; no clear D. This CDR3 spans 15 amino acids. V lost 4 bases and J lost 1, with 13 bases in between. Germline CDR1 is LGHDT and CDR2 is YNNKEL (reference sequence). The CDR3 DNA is TGTGCCAGCAGCCGCTTCGATGACCGCCAAGAGACCCAGTACTTC. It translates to CASSRFDDRQETQYF.

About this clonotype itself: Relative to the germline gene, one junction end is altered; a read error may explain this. The CDR3 DNA reads as TGCGCCACCAGGGGGGGGCCCGGCTCCTACAATGAGCAGTTCTTC. It specifies CATRGGPGSYNEQFF. The chain is built from TRBV6-1 and TRBJ2-1; D assignment may be TRBD1 or TRBD2 (7 bases each). This CDR3 is 15 amino acids long. Germline V lookup: CDR1 MNHNS, CDR2 SASEGT.

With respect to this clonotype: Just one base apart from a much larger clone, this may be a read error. CDR3 DNA: TGTGCCAGCAGCCCTCGAAGGACAGGGCCGTATCAGCCCCAGCATTTT. This codes for CASSPRRTGPYQPQHF. The V gene is TRBV7-8, the J gene TRBJ1-5; 8 bases match TRBD1. J lost 5 bases, V lost 5 bases, and 11 bases had no gene match. The CDR3 extends over 16 amino acids. Germline V gene sequence: CDR1 SGHVS, CDR2 FQNEAQ.

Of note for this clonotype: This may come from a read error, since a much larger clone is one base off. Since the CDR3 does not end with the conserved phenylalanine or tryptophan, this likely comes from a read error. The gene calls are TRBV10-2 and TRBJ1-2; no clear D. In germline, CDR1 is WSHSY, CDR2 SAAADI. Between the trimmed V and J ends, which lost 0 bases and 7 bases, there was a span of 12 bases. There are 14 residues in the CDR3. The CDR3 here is CASSESGPRGGYTS. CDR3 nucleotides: TGCGCCAGCAGTGAGTCCGGACCCAGAGGTGGCTACACCTCC.

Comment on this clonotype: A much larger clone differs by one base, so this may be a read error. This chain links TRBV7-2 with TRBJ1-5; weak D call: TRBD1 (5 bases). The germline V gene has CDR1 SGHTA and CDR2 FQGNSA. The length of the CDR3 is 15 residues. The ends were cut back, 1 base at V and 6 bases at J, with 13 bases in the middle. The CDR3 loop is CASSLDWDSSQPQHF. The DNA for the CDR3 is TGTGCCAGCAGCTTAGACTGGGACTCCAGTCAGCCCCAGCATTTT.

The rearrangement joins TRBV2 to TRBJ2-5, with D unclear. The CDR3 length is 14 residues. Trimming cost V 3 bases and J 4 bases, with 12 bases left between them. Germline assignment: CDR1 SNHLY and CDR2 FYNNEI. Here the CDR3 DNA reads TGTGCCAGCAGTGACGCCCTGGGTCCAGAGACCCAGTACTTC. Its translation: CASSDALGPETQYF.

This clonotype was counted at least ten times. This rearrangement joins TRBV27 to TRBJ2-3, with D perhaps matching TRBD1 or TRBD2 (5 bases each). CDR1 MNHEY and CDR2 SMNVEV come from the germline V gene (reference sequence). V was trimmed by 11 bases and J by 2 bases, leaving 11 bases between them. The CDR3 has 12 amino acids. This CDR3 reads CAAGGITDTQYF. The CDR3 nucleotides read TGTGCCGCTGGGGGAATCACAGATACGCAGTATTTT.

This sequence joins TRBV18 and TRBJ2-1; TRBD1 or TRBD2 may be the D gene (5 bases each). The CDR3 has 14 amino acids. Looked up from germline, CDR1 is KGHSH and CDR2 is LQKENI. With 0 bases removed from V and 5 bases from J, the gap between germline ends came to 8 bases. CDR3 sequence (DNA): TGTGCCAGCTCACCACCGGGACGGAACAATGAGCAGTTCTTC. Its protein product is CASSPPGRNNEQFF.

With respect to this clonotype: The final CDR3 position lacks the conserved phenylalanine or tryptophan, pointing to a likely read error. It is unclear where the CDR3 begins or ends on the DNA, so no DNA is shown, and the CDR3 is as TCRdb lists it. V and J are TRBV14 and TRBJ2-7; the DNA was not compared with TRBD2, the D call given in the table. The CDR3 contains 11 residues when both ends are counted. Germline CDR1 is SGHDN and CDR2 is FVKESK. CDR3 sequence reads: CASSLLTSVLS.

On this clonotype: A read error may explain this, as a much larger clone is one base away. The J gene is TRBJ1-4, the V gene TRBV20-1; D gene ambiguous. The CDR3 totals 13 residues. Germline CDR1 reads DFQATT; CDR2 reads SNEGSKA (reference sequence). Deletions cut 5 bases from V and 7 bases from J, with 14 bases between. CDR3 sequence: CSAQCGQTEKLFF. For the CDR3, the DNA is TGCAGTGCTCAATGTGGGCAGACTGAAAAACTGTTTTTT.

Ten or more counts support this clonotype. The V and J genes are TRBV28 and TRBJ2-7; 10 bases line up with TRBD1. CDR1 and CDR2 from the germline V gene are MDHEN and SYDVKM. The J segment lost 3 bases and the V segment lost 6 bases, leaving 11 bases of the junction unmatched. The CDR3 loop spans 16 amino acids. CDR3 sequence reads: CASSLTGQGTYYEQYF. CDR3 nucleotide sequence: TGTGCCAGCAGCTTGACGGGACAGGGGACATACTACGAGCAGTACTTC.

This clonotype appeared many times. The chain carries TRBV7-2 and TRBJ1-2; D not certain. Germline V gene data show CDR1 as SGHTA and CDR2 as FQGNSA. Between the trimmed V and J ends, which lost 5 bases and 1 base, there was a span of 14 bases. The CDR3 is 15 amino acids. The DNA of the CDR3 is TGTGCCAGCAGCCTCACGGAAGTCGGTAACTATGGCTACACCTTC. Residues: CASSLTEVGNYGYTF. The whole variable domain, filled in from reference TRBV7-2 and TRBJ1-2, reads GAGVSQSPSNKVTEKGKDVELRCDPISGHTALYWYRQSLGQGLEFLIYFQGNSAPDKSGLPSDRFSAERTGGSVSTLTIQRTQQEDSAVYLCASSLTEVGNYGYTFGSGTRLTVV.

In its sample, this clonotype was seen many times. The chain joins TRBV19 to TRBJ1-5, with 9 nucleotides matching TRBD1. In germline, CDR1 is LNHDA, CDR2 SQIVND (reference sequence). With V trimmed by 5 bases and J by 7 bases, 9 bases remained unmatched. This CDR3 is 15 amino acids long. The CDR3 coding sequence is TGTGCCAGTAGTCCAGGGGACAGGGACGGGCAGCCCCAGCATTTT. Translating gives CASSPGDRDGQPQHF.

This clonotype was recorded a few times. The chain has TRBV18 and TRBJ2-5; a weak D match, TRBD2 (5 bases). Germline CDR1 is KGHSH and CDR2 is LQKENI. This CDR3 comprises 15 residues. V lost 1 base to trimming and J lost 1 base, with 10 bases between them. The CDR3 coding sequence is TGTGCCAGCTCACCACGGGCGGGCCCCCAAGAGACCCAGTACTTC. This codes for CASSPRAGPQETQYF.

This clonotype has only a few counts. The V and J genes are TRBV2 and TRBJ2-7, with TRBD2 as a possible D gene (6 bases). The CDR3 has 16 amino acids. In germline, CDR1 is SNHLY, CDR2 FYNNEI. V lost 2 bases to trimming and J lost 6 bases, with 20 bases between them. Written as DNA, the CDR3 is TGTGCCAGCAGTGAATCTTGGGCGCGGGGTCTTAGCGAGCAGTACTTC. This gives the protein CASSESWARGLSEQYF. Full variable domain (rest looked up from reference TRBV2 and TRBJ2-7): EPEVTQTPSHQVTQMGQEVILRCVPISNHLYFYWYRQILGQKVEFLVSFYNNEISEKSEIFDDQFSVERPDGSNFTLKIRSTKLEDSAMYFCASSESWARGLSEQYFGPGTRLTVT.

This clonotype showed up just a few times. The CDR3 DNA is TGTGCCAGCAGCTTATCCGGGGGGGCTGTTACGCAGTATTTT. Translated, it gives CASSLSGGAVTQYF. This chain connects TRBV11-2 to TRBJ2-3; 8 bases are shared with TRBD2. Unmatched junction bases numbered 6, after V lost 2 bases and J lost 8 bases. The CDR3 is 14 residues long. Per the germline V gene, CDR1 is SGHAT and CDR2 is FQNNGV.

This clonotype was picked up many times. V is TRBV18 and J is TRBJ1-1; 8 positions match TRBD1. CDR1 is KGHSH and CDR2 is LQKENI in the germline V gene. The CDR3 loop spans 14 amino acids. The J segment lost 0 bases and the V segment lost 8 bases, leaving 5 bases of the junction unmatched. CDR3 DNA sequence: TGTGCCAGCGGAGGACAGGGTTTGAACACTGAAGCTTTCTTT. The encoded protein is CASGGQGLNTEAFF.

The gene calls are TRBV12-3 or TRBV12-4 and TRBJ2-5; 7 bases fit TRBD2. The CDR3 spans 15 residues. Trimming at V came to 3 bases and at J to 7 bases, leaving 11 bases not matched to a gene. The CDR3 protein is CASSFGRAEGPTQYF. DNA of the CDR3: TGTGCCAGCAGTTTTGGGAGGGCCGAGGGACCGACCCAGTACTTC.

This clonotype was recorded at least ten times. CDR3 DNA sequence: TGTGCCAGCAGTGGTGTCGGGACTACCTCCTACGAGCAGTACTTC. Its protein is CASSGVGTTSYEQYF. This chain joins TRBV6-1 and TRBJ2-7; TRBD2 agrees at 7 bases. The germline CDR1 and CDR2 sequences are MNHNS and SASEGT. V lost 4 bases, J lost 0 bases, and 6 bases stayed unmatched. This CDR3 has 15 amino acids.

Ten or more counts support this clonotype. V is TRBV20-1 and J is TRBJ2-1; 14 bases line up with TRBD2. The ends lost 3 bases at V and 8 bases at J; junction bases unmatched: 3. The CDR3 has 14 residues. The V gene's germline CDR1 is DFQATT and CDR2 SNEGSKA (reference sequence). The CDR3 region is CSARTSGRGDEQFF. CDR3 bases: TGCAGTGCTAGGACTAGCGGGAGGGGGGATGAGCAGTTCTTC.

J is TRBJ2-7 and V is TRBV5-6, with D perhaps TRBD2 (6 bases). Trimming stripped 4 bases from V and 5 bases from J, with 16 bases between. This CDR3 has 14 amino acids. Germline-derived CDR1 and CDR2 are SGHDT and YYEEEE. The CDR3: CASSTSTGEDEQYF. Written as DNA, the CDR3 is TGTGCCAGCAGCACTTCAACGGGGGAAGACGAGCAGTACTTC.

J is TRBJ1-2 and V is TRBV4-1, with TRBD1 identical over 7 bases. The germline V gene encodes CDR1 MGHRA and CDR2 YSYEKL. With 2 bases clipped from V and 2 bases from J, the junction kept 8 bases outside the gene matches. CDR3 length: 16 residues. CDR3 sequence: CASSQSTGRGNYGYTF. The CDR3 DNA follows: TGCGCCAGCAGCCAATCGACAGGGAGGGGGAACTATGGCTACACCTTC.

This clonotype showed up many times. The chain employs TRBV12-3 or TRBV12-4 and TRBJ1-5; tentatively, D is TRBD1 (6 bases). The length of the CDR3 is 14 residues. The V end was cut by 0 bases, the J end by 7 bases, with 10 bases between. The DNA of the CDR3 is TGTGCCAGCAGTTTAGCGACAGGACGACAGCCCCAGCATTTT. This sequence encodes CASSLATGRQPQHF.

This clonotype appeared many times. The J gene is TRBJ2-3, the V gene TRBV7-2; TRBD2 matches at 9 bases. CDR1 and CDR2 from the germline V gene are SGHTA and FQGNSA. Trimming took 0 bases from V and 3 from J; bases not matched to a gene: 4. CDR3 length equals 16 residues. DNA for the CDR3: TGTGCCAGCAGCTTAGCTGTAGCGGGAGCAACAGATACGCAGTATTTT. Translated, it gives CASSLAVAGATDTQYF.

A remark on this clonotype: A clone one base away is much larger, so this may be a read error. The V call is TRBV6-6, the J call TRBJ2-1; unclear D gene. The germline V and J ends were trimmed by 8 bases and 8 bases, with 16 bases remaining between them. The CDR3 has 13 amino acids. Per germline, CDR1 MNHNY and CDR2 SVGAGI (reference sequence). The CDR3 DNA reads TGTGCCAGCGGCCCCCTTTTAGGCGATGAGCAGTTCTTC. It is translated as CASGPLLGDEQFF.

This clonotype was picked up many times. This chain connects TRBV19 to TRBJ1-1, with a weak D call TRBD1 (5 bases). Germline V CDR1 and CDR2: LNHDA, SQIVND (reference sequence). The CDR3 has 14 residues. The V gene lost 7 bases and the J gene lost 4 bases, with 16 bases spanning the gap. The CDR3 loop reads CASTMREGSTEAFF. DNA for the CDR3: TGTGCCAGTACCATGCGTGAGGGGTCCACTGAAGCTTTCTTT.

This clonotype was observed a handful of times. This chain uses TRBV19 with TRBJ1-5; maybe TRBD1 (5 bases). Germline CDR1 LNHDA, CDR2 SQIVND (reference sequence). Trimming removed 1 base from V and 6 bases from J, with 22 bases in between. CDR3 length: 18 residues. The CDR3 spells CASSIAASGAWGGQPQHF. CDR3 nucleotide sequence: TGTGCCAGTAGTATAGCGGCTAGCGGTGCCTGGGGGGGTCAGCCCCAGCATTTT.

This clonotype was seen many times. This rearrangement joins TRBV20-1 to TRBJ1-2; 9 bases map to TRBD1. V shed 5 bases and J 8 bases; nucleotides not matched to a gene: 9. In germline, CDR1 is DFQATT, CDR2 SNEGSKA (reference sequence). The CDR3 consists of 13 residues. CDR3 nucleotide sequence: TGCAGTGCTCGCCGGACAGGGGCCGGGGGCTACACCTTC. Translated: CSARRTGAGGYTF.

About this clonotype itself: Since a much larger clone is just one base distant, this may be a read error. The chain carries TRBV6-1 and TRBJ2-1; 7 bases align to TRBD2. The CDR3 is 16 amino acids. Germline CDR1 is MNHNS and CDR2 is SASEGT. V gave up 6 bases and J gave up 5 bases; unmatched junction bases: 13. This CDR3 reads CASRSRLAATHNEQFF. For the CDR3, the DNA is TGTGCCAGCAGGTCCCGACTAGCAGCCACCCACAATGAGCAGTTCTTC.

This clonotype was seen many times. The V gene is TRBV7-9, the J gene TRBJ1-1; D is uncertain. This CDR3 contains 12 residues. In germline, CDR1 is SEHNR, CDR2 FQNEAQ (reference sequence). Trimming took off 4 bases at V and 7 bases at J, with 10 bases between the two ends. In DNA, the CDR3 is TGTGCCAGCAGCTCACGACAACTTGAAGCTTTCTTT. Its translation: CASSSRQLEAFF.